This T cell receptor beta chain was sequenced during a study of T cells in Graves' hyperthyroidism and ophthalmopathy. At the level of the study: It was at initial diagnosis, before any treatment, that peripheral blood was collected.

Amplification of TCR beta CDR3 regions was performed using RNA transcripts as template. The HTBI primer set was used in a first-round RT-PCR of the TCR CDR3. MiXCR was run by TCRdb on the multiplex PCR reads, yielding one entry per CDR3 protein. Of fewer than 600,000 distinct CDR3 sequences listed, approximately 14% are singletons. The V and J ends lost 5 bases and 0 bases respectively, with 16 bases between them. CDR3 length: 16 amino acids. Germline loops: CDR1 MNHEY, CDR2 SMNVEV (reference sequence). Study-wide points: Researchers report that a 13 V-J model separated ophthalmopathy from stable hyperthyroidism.

This clonotype showed up many times. Antigen specificity is unknown. Sequencing input: blood. The TCR originated in a woman aged 40 to 49 with Graves' hyperthyroidism. V gene TRBV27 combines with J gene TRBJ1-1; a weak D match, TRBD1 (6 bases). CDR3 coding DNA: TGTGCCAGCAGTCCCCTGGAGGGGGGGCTGAACACTGAAGCTTTCTTT. Protein sequence: CASSPLEGGLNTEAFF.